The present TCR beta chain was sequenced within a study of beta chain features in type 1 diabetes. General study findings and limits: In type 1 diabetes patients, VDJ junctions had fewer insertions; deletions at these junctions were more frequent. Moderate but significant shortening of TCRB CDR3s was recorded in all four CD4+ subsets from Type 1 diabetes patients.

This clone is a singleton in its sample. The antigen is not known. Germline CDR1 SGHTA, CDR2 FQGNSA. CDR3 length: 18 amino acids. V was shortened by 5 bases and J by 4 bases, with 23 bases between the two germline ends. Since all of the isolated RNA was reverse transcribed, expressed TCRB transcripts were what got sequenced. Averages near 1.01 million reads characterized the stem cell-like memory T cell samples. Sequencing used immunoSEQ multiplex PCR; TCRdb keeps in-frame clones, though not all of them. The table has 20,000 to 25,000 clones, under 70% seen once. The V gene is TRBV7-2, the J gene TRBJ2-2; a weak D match, TRBD1 (6 bases). Sequencing was performed on stem cell memory CD4+ T cells from blood. The TCR originated in a woman aged 35 to 49 with type 1 diabetes. The chain's CDR3 is CASSPRVVGGQITGELFF. The CDR3 region has the DNA TGTGCCAGCAGCCCTAGGGTAGTAGGAGGACAGATCACCGGGGAGCTGTTTTTT.